The rows below give T cell receptor beta chains drawn from one sample of a study of CD8 T cells in ankylosing spondylitis. TCRdb re-called the 5' RACE reads with MiXCR, one entry per CDR3 protein. The data contain fewer than 250,000 distinct CDR3 sequences, roughly a tenth of them singletons. Sequences were obtained from blood, either unsorted or a sorted T cell fraction (not recorded which). These receptors originate from a male donor with ankylosing spondylitis or in good health (not recorded which). The CDR3 runs from the conserved cysteine through the conserved F or W. The order of the fields is V gene, clone size, J gene, D gene, CDR3 DNA, CDR3 protein. The D gene is left open where the match is weak. Clone size is stated in some rows and not others, as once, few, many or a class when expanded.

v_gene: TRBV4-2
abundance: many
j_gene: TRBJ2-1
d_gene: .
CDR3nt: TGTGCCAGCAGCCAGGACTGGACGGACTCTACATCCTACAATGAGCAGTTCTTC
CDR3aa: CASSQDWTDSTSYNEQFF

v_gene: TRBV15
abundance: many
j_gene: TRBJ2-7
d_gene: .
CDR3nt: TGTGCCACCAGCACATCCCGGGTCTCGACCTACGAGCAGTACTTC
CDR3aa: CATSTSRVSTYEQYF

v_gene: TRBV7-9
abundance: .
j_gene: TRBJ1-1
d_gene: .
CDR3nt: TGTGCCAGCACCCGAACGGAGCTATATGAAGCTTTCTTT
CDR3aa: CASTRTELYEAFF

v_gene: TRBV4-2
abundance: many
j_gene: TRBJ2-7
d_gene: .
CDR3nt: TGTGCCAGCAGCCACCGCCGCTCCTACGAGCAGTACTTC
CDR3aa: CASSHRRSYEQYF

v_gene: TRBV4-2
abundance: few
j_gene: TRBJ2-3
d_gene: .
CDR3nt: TGTGCCAGCAGCCACGCACCGGGGGATAGCACAGATACGCAGTATTTT
CDR3aa: CASSHAPGDSTDTQYF

v_gene: TRBV5-1
abundance: .
j_gene: TRBJ2-1
d_gene: TRBD2
CDR3nt: TGCGCCAGCTCCGAAAATCTAGCGGGAAACAATGAGCAGTTCTTC
CDR3aa: CASSENLAGNNEQFF

v_gene: TRBV15
abundance: many
j_gene: TRBJ1-5
d_gene: .
CDR3nt: TGTGCCACCAGCAGAGATCGTGGCAGGGACCAGCATTTT
CDR3aa: CATSRDRGRDQHF

v_gene: TRBV25-1
abundance: many
j_gene: TRBJ1-2
d_gene: TRBD1
CDR3nt: TGTGCCAGCAGTACCCTCGGGACAGGGCTTGGCTACACCTTC
CDR3aa: CASSTLGTGLGYTF

v_gene: TRBV12-3/TRBV12-4
abundance: few
j_gene: TRBJ2-3
d_gene: .
CDR3nt: TGTGCCAGCATCCCAGATACGCAGTATTTT
CDR3aa: CASIPDTQYF

v_gene: TRBV20-1
abundance: .
j_gene: TRBJ2-7
d_gene: TRBD1
CDR3nt: TGCAGTGCTAGAGACCCACGTGGGGGACAGGGCATCAGGGAGCAGTACTTC
CDR3aa: CSARDPRGGQGIREQYF

v_gene: TRBV19
abundance: few
j_gene: TRBJ1-1
d_gene: TRBD1
CDR3nt: TGTGCCAGTAGTATTTTACAGGGGATCTCTGAAGCTTTCTTT
CDR3aa: CASSILQGISEAFF

v_gene: TRBV20-1
abundance: many
j_gene: TRBJ2-2
d_gene: TRBD2
CDR3nt: TGCAGTGCTAGACCTAGCGGGAGAGTGAACACCGGGGAGCTGTTTTTT
CDR3aa: CSARPSGRVNTGELFF

v_gene: TRBV7-9
abundance: few
j_gene: TRBJ2-3
d_gene: TRBD2
CDR3nt: TGTGCCAGCGGGGATTCTGGCGGGAGAGATACGCAGTATTTT
CDR3aa: CASGDSGGRDTQYF

v_gene: TRBV5-1
abundance: many
j_gene: TRBJ2-7
d_gene: .
CDR3nt: TGCGCCAGCAGCTTGGATGGAGGGGTGAAGGCTGAGCAGTACTTC
CDR3aa: CASSLDGGVKAEQYF

v_gene: TRBV5-1
abundance: many
j_gene: TRBJ2-2
d_gene: .
CDR3nt: TGCGCCAGCAGCTTAAGCTCCACGAACACCGGGGAGCTGTTTTTT
CDR3aa: CASSLSSTNTGELFF

v_gene: TRBV29-1
abundance: many
j_gene: TRBJ2-3
d_gene: TRBD2
CDR3nt: TGCAGCGTTGAACGCGGGGGAGGCACAGATACGCAGTATTTT
CDR3aa: CSVERGGGTDTQYF

v_gene: TRBV12-3/TRBV12-4
abundance: few
j_gene: TRBJ1-3
d_gene: .
CDR3nt: TGTGCCAGCAGTTTGGAGGCTGGAAACACCATATATTTT
CDR3aa: CASSLEAGNTIYF

v_gene: TRBV30
abundance: .
j_gene: TRBJ1-1
d_gene: .
CDR3nt: TGTGCCTGGAGCCGAGGCGGGACCGAAGGTTTCTTT
CDR3aa: CAWSRGGTEGFF

v_gene: TRBV15
abundance: many
j_gene: TRBJ2-1
d_gene: TRBD1
CDR3nt: TGTGCCACCAGCAGAAGCGCGGGGACAGGGAACAATGAGCAGTTCTTC
CDR3aa: CATSRSAGTGNNEQFF